This T cell receptor beta chain was retrieved from a study of T cell responses to AZD1222 COVID-19 vaccine. V was pared by 4 bases and J by 7 bases, with 11 bases between. The CDR3 is 13 residues long. The germline CDR1 and CDR2 sequences are LNHDA and SQIVND (reference sequence). The table came from immunoSEQ multiplex PCR; TCRdb's copy has only in-frame clones and leaves some out. The sample lists approximately 150,000 clones; more than 75% were seen once. The material sequenced was peripheral blood, taken 28 days after the second AZD1222 dose. This rearrangement joins TRBV19 to TRBJ1-5; D is undetermined. The origin of this receptor is an adult who received the AZD1222 COVID-19 vaccine. Here the CDR3 reads CASSTTERQPQHF. The CDR3 DNA reads as TGTGCCAGTAGTACCACAGAGAGACAGCCCCAGCATTTT.